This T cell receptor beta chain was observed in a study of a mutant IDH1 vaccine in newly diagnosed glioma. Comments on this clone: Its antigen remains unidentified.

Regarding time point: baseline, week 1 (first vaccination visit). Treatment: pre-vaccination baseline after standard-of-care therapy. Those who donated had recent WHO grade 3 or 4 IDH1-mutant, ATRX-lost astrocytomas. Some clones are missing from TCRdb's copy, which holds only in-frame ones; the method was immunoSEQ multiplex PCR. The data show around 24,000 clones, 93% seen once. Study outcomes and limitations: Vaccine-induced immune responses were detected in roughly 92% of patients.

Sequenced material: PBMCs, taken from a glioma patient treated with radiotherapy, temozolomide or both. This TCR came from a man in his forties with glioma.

The CDR3 nucleotides are TGTGCCAGCAGCCTCCCCAGACAGGGTTCTAACTATGGCTACACCTTC. Protein: CASSLPRQGSNYGYTF. This chain uses TRBV5-4 with TRBJ1-2; TRBD1 agrees at 7 bases. After removal of 4 bases from V and 0 bases from J, the junction contained 9 bases not matched to a gene. Per the germline V gene, CDR1 is SGHNT and CDR2 is YYREEE (reference sequence). This CDR3 spans 16 amino acids.